One sample yielded the 10 T cell receptor beta chains listed below, sequenced in a study of regulatory T cells in long-lasting Graves disease. Time point defined: persistent/refractory GD, antithyroid drugs over 5 years with positive TRAb. PBMCs were the source of the RNA used for TCR sequencing. CDR3-region Arm-PCR and iRepertoire HTBI primers produced the TCR beta libraries. TCRdb analysed the multiplex PCR reads with MiXCR anew, one entry per CDR3 protein. The data contain around 400,000 distinct CDR3 sequences, around 22% of them singletons. The starting material was peripheral blood mononuclear cells (PBMCs), obtained when the disease was refractory, from a patient treated with antithyroid drugs. These receptors originate from a female donor with Graves disease.

This clonotype was picked up a small number of times. The V call is TRBV30, the J call TRBJ2-2, with D maybe TRBD1 (6 bases). Deletions cut 6 bases from V and 2 bases from J, with 16 bases between. Per germline, CDR1 GTSNPN and CDR2 SVGIG (reference sequence). CDR3 length equals 15 residues. CDR3 residues: CACPRSQGNTGELFF. The CDR3 bases are TGTGCCTGCCCTCGATCACAGGGCAACACCGGGGAGCTGTTTTTT.

The chain recombines TRBV18 with TRBJ2-3; D not resolved. The germline V gene encodes CDR1 KGHSH and CDR2 LQKENI. CDR3 length: 13 amino acids. V was cut by 4 bases and J by 6 bases, with 11 bases left in between. The CDR3 loop is CASSRSHRDTQYF. The CDR3 DNA reads TGTGCCAGCTCACGTAGCCATCGGGATACGCAGTATTTT.

The table lists this clonotype with a few counts. The chain links TRBV28 to TRBJ2-5, with 11 positions matching TRBD2. Germline values: CDR1 MDHEN, CDR2 SYDVKM. The CDR3 spans 16 residues. Trimming removed 4 bases from V and 1 base from J; junction bases left unmatched: 5. CDR3 DNA: TGTGCCAGCAGTTCGACTAGCGGGGCTGGCCAAGAGACCCAGTACTTC. Its translation: CASSSTSGAGQETQYF.

The table lists this clonotype with a count of one. The rearrangement joins TRBV19 to TRBJ2-2; D not certain. The CDR3 totals 15 residues. Trimming left V 6 bases short and J 6 bases short, with 17 bases between. Germline CDR1 is LNHDA and CDR2 is SQIVND (reference sequence). The CDR3, as DNA: TGTGCCAGTAGCCCCCGGGTTTTTGGAGCCGGGGAGCTGTTTTTT. This gives the protein CASSPRVFGAGELFF.

There are many counts of this clonotype. In nucleotides, the CDR3 is TGTGCCAGCAGTTTTATGGGGAGTCGCGGCAATCAGCCCCAGCATTTT. Protein product: CASSFMGSRGNQPQHF. This chain connects TRBV12-3 or TRBV12-4 to TRBJ1-5, with D unresolved. Trimming took 3 bases from V and 2 from J, leaving 14 bases between them. CDR3 length: 16 amino acids.

This clonotype was observed a few times. This sequence joins TRBV19 and TRBJ1-5, with D maybe TRBD1 (5 bases). The CDR3 totals 13 residues. Germline lookup yields CDR1 LNHDA and CDR2 SQIVND (reference sequence). The V end was cut by 11 bases, the J end by 0 bases, with 11 bases between. The CDR3 DNA reads TGTGCCTCACAGGCATCTAGCAATCAGCCCCAGCATTTT. It encodes CASQASSNQPQHF.

In this sample, this clonotype turned up many times. This rearrangement joins TRBV12-3 or TRBV12-4 to TRBJ2-4, with D perhaps matching TRBD1 or TRBD2 (6 bases each). Trimming left V 6 bases short and J 2 bases short, with 20 bases between. This CDR3 region has 17 residues. The CDR3 nucleotides are TGTGCCAGCAGACTCCACGGGGGCAGTATGCCCAAAAACATTCAGTACTTC. Translation: CASRLHGGSMPKNIQYF.

This clonotype was recorded many times. This sequence joins TRBV6-1 and TRBJ1-1, with D unresolved. CDR1 and CDR2 (germline): MNHNS, SASEGT. The CDR3 has 14 amino acids. Between the trimmed V and J ends, which lost 5 bases and 0 bases, there was a span of 10 bases. The CDR3 DNA reads TGTGCCAGCAGTCACCAGAAATTGAACACTGAAGCTTTCTTT. It translates to CASSHQKLNTEAFF.

Comment on this clonotype: A much larger clonotype is one base distant, so this may be a read error. V gene TRBV28 combines with J gene TRBJ1-2; perhaps TRBD1 as D (5 bases). V lost 8 bases to trimming and J lost 2 bases, with 15 bases between them. Germline V CDR1 and CDR2: MDHEN, SYDVKM. The CDR3 contains 14 residues. CDR3 sequence (DNA): TGTGCCAGCGGACAAGACAAGCCAAACTATGGCTACACCTTC. Translated: CASGQDKPNYGYTF.

The genes are TRBV7-2 and TRBJ1-2, with a weak D call TRBD1 (6 bases). With 5 bases removed from V and 6 bases from J, the gap between germline ends came to 19 bases. CDR3 length equals 15 residues. Germline CDR1 is SGHTA and CDR2 is FQGNSA. The CDR3 bases are TGTGCCAGCAGCCCAAACGGGGGGCTGTACCATGGCTACACCTTC. Its translation is CASSPNGGLYHGYTF. Complete variable domain (other parts from reference TRBV7-2 and TRBJ1-2): GAGVSQSPSNKVTEKGKDVELRCDPISGHTALYWYRQSLGQGLEFLIYFQGNSAPDKSGLPSDRFSAERTGGSVSTLTIQRTQQEDSAVYLCASSPNGGLYHGYTFGSGTRLTVV.